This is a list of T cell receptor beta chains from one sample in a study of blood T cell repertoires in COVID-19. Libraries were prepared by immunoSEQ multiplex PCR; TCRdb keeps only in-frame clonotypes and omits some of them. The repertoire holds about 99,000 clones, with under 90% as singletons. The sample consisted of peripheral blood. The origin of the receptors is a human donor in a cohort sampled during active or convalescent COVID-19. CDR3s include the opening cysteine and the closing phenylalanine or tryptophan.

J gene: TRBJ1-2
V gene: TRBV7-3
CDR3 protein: CASSLGTTYGYTF

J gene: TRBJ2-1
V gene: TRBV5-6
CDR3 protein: CASSGGGPSSNEQFF

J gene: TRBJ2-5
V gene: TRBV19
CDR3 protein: CASSGGGETQYF

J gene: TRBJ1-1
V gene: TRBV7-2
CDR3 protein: CASSYPRNTEAFF

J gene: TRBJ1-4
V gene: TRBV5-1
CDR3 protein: CASSLFSPTNEKLFF

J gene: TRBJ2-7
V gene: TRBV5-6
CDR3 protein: CASSSGARSYEQYF

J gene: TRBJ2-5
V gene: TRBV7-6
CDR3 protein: CASSSPGGGGETQYF

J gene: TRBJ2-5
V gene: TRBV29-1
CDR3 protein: CSVGFAGGRETQYF

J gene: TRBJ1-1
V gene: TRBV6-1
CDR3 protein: CASSEIGVNTEAFF

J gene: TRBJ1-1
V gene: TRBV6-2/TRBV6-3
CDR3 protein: CASSYKTTATEAFF

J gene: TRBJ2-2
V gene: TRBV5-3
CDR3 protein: CARSLDRNTGELFF

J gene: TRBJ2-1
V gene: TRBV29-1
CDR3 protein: CSVSSRLGREQFF

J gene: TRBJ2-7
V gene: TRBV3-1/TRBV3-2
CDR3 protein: CASRSTSGSPYEQYF

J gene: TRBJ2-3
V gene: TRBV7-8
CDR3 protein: CASSPGWRTQYF

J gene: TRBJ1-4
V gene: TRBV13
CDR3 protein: CASTRAGTDFEKLFF

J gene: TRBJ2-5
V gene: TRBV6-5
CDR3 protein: CASSYHGTQYF

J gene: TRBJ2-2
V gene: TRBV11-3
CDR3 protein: CASSLQLPTGGELFF

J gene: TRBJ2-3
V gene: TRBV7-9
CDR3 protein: CASSLVQGSTDTQYF

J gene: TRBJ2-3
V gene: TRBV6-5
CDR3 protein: CASRASGTDTQYF

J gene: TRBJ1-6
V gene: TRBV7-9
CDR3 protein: CASSSNNSPLHF

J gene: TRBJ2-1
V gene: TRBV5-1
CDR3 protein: CASFSGQKDNEQFF

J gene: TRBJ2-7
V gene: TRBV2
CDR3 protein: CASSGRSLSYEQYF

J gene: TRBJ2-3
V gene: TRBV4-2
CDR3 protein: CASSQERRGLSTDTQYF

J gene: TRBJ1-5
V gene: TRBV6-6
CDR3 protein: CASSYQRQALGQPQHF

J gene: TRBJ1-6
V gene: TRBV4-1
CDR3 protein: CASSQDWRSSYNSPLHF

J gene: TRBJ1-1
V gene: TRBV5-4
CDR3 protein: CASSLDSISEAFF

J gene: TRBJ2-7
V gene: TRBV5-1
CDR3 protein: CASSSASGVTFEQYF

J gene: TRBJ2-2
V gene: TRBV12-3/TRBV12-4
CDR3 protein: CASRQGTTGELFF

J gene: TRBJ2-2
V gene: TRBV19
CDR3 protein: CASSISLNTGELFF

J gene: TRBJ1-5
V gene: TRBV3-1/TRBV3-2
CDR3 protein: CASSPGQSNQPQHF

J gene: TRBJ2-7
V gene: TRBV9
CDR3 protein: CASSHLGGTGGIYEQYF

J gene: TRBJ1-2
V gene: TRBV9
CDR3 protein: CASSDVAGYGYTF

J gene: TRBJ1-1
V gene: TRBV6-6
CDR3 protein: CASSYRDTEAFF

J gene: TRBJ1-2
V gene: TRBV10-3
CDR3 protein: CAISRTDRRYGYTF

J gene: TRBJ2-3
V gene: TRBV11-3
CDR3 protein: CASSSEYTDTQYF

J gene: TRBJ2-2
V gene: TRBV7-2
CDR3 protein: CASTLSGFTGELFF

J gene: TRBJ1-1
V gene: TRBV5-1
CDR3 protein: CASSTGQRNTEAFF

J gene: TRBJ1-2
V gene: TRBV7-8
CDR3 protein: CASSFLSYGYTF

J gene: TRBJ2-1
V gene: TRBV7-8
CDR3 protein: CASSQPGQGGESSYNEQFF

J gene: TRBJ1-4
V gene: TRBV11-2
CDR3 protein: CASSLAWGRGEKLFF

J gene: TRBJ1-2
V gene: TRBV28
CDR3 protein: CASSFAGMGIPRFDGYTF

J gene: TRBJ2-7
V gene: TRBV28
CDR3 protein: CASSLLLAGDHEQYF

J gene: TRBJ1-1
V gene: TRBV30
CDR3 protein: CAWMTKAVTEAFF

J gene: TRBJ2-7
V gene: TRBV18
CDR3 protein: CASSRGQVYEQYF

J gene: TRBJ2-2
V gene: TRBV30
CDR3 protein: CAWSVRGIGNTGELFF

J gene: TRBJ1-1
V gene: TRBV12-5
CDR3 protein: CASAIHPGGQMNTEAFF

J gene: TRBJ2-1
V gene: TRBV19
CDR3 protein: CASRGLDRNEQFF

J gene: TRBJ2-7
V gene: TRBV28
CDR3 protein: CASSWGQGSGEQYF